The present TCR beta chain was sequenced within a study of cytomegalovirus exposure and HLA in healthy donors. Profiled with immunoSEQ multiplex PCR; TCRdb holds only in-frame clones, not every one. The sample has some 140,000 clones, roughly 86% seen once. Germline assignment: CDR1 MDHEN and CDR2 SYDVKM. This CDR3 is built from 14 residues. V shed 7 bases and J 9 bases; nucleotides not matched to a gene: 12. This receptor was identified in a woman in her 30s in good health and CMV-seronegative. Material for sequencing was PBMCs. The chain combines TRBV28 with TRBJ2-1, with 7 positions matching TRBD1. CDR3 sequence: CASNGDSRYGEQFF. The CDR3, as DNA: TGTGCCAGCAATGGGGACAGTCGCTACGGTGAGCAGTTCTTC.